Below, one T cell receptor beta chain is given with its context. Its antigen is not identified. The data stem from a study of T cell responses to AZD1222 COVID-19 vaccine. Study-wide points: The breadth and depth of Spike-specific TCRs increased once two AZD1222 doses had been given.

TCRdb's table, derived via immunoSEQ multiplex PCR, lists solely in-frame clones and lacks some. Found here are around 140,000 clones; the top ten clones hold around 2.2%. Germline CDR1 MNHEY, CDR2 SVGEGT. The V gene end was trimmed by 2 bases and the J gene end by 3 bases; junction bases not matched to a gene: 1. The CDR3 is 14 residues long. The TCR comes from an adult in good health. Sequencing was done on a sample of peripheral blood. The chain carries TRBV6-2 or TRBV6-3 and TRBJ1-5, with 7 bases aligning to TRBD1. The CDR3 DNA reads as TGTGCCAGCAGTTACGACAGGGCCAATCAGCCCCAGCATTTT. This gives the protein CASSYDRANQPQHF.